This entry is about one T cell receptor (beta chain). Its antigen is not identified. One junction end does not reproduce the germline sequence, and a read error may be involved. These data come from a study of blood T cells in healthy people across ages. Points from the study as a whole: Calculation of diversity from one million T cells yielded estimates considered to be underestimates. Among long-lived donors, naive CD4+ cells were more numerous and diversity higher than in aged donors. Age advanced and TCR beta diversity per million T cells fell, roughly linearly.

Germline CDR1 ENHRY, CDR2 SYGVKD. This CDR3 contains 14 residues. Primers used in a second PCR of roughly 6 to 12 cycles were a sample-barcoded 5' primer and a J-beta primer mix. TCRdb processed the 5' RACE reads anew with MiXCR; each CDR3 protein has one entry. Found here are about 970,000 distinct CDR3 sequences, just over 50% of them singletons; the top ten hold about 20%. The V call is TRBV10-3, the J call TRBJ2-1; D is perhaps TRBD2 (6 bases). Sequencing was done on a sample of blood. This TCR was sampled from a woman aged 55-75 years in good health. CDR3 in DNA: TGTGCCCTCCGGAGGGACGGATCCTACGATGAGCAGTTCTTC. It translates to CALRRDGSYDEQFF.